This TCR beta chain was retrieved from a study of T cells in narcolepsy. About this clone itself: What it binds is unknown.

Study conclusions and caveats: Comparing one patient's CSF and blood CD4+ clonotypes highlighted HCRT- and TRIB2-specific autoreactive clonotypes. Reportedly, autoreactive clonotypes were serially detected in patients' blood but not controls'. In some patient and control memory CD4+ samples, autoreactive clones were absent.

TCRdb's table, derived via immunoSEQ multiplex PCR, lists solely in-frame clones and lacks some. This table holds under 35,000 clones, 79% found once. The germline V and J ends were trimmed by 0 bases and 0 bases, with 9 bases remaining between them. The germline V gene has CDR1 SGHRS and CDR2 YFSETQ. The CDR3 is 15 residues long. The chain combines TRBV5-1 with TRBJ1-1; unclear D gene. The sequence was collected from a human donor with narcolepsy. The specimen was CD45RA- memory CD4+ T cells from PBMCs. The CDR3 loop reads CASSLGHTMNTEAFF. The CDR3 DNA reads TGCGCCAGCAGCTTGGGACATACCATGAACACTGAAGCTTTCTTT.